This T cell receptor beta chain originates from a study of T cell changes during pregnancy in multiple sclerosis. Profiled with immunoSEQ multiplex PCR; TCRdb holds only in-frame clones, not every one. The table includes 25,000 to 35,000 clones, 85% to 95% detected once. This CDR3 contains 12 residues. V was trimmed by 6 bases and J by 6 bases, leaving 12 bases between them. CDR1 and CDR2 (germline): MNHEY, SMNVEV (reference sequence). This TCR was sampled from a female donor with multiple sclerosis, enrolled in a pregnancy study. The source material was CD8+ T cells from peripheral blood mononuclear cells, sampled before pregnancy. This chain connects TRBV27 to TRBJ2-7; weak D call: TRBD2 (6 bases). The CDR3 DNA reads TGTGCCAGCAGCCCCGGAGGGACCGAGCAGTACTTC. Translated: CASSPGGTEQYF.